These 24 T cell receptor beta chains share one sample of origin, sequenced in a study of T cell responses to AZD1222 COVID-19 vaccine. Sequenced by immunoSEQ multiplex PCR; TCRdb stores in-frame clones only, minus some. Found here are roughly 40,000 clones, 88% of them singletons; the top ten hold over 20%. The sequences come from peripheral blood, collected 28 days after the second dose of the MenACWY control vaccine. All receptors derive from an adult who received the MenACWY meningococcal vaccine as a control.

The CDR3 sequence is CASSLIPGSPDTQYF. The CDR3 DNA sequence: TGTGCCAGCAGCTTAATACCGGGATCCCCAGATACGCAGTATTTT. V is TRBV7-2 and J is TRBJ2-3; the D gene is possibly TRBD2 (5 bases). The CDR3 totals 15 residues. Germline V gene sequence: CDR1 SGHTA, CDR2 FQGNSA. Trimming took 2 bases from V and 4 from J, leaving 13 bases between them.

The chain links TRBV27 to TRBJ1-4; D uncertain. The germline gives CDR1 MNHEY, CDR2 SMNVEV (reference sequence). This CDR3 is 15 amino acids long. Between the trimmed V and J ends, which lost 2 bases and 0 bases, there was a span of 7 bases. In nucleotides, the CDR3 is TGTGCCAGCAGTTTAAGGGCAGCAACTAATGAAAAACTGTTTTTT. Translating gives CASSLRAATNEKLFF.

V is TRBV28 and J is TRBJ2-7; 8 bases line up with TRBD2. This CDR3 region has 16 residues. V trimming: 4 bases; J trimming: 1 base; junction bases outside the gene matches: 9. Per the germline V gene, CDR1 is MDHEN and CDR2 is SYDVKM. This CDR3 reads CASSSPGAGGSYEQYF. The CDR3 DNA is TGTGCCAGCAGTTCCCCGGGGGCGGGAGGATCCTACGAGCAGTACTTC.

The genes are TRBV9 and TRBJ1-2, with D tentatively TRBD1 (6 bases). V was clipped by 3 bases and J by 6 bases, with 15 bases between them. The CDR3 covers 14 residues. CDR1 SGDLS and CDR2 YYNGEE come from the germline V gene. The CDR3 nucleotides read TGTGCCAGCAGCGCGCGGGGGGGGCTGGATGGCTACACCTTC. It encodes CASSARGGLDGYTF. Based on the CDR3 plus reference TRBV9 and TRBJ1-2, the full variable domain is DSGVTQTPKHLITATGQRVTLRCSPRSGDLSVYWYQQSLDQGLQFLIQYYNGEERAKGNILERFSAQQFPDLHSELNLSSLELGDSALYFCASSARGGLDGYTFGSGTRLTVV.

On this clone itself: An end of the junction differs from the germline gene, which may be a read error. CDR3 loop: CASRLAGREGDTQYF. DNA for the CDR3: TGCGCCAGCAGATTGGCCGGGAGGGAGGGAGATACGCAGTATTTT. This sequence joins TRBV5-1 and TRBJ2-3; TRBD2 matches at 8 bases. The germline CDR1 and CDR2 sequences are SGHRS and YFSETQ. The CDR3 is 15 residues long.

The V call is TRBV28, the J call TRBJ2-7, with D tentatively TRBD1 or TRBD2 (5 bases each). CDR1 is MDHEN, CDR2 SYDVKM, per germline. There are 13 residues in the CDR3. Trimming cost V 8 bases and J 9 bases, with 20 bases left between them. The DNA of the CDR3 is TGTGCCAGCCTAGCAGGGTCCCCAATGGGGCAGTACTTC. Residues: CASLAGSPMGQYF.

The J gene is TRBJ2-1, the V gene TRBV5-1; unclear D gene. The CDR3 runs to 15 residues. V was cut by 0 bases and J by 0 bases, with 7 bases left in between. Germline assignment: CDR1 SGHRS and CDR2 YFSETQ. CDR3 amino acids: CASSLARHSYNEQFF. CDR3 sequence (DNA): TGCGCCAGCAGCTTGGCCCGGCACTCCTACAATGAGCAGTTCTTC.

This clone was counted a single time. V gene TRBV28 combines with J gene TRBJ2-7, with D possibly TRBD1 on 5 matching bases. CDR1 is MDHEN and CDR2 is SYDVKM in the germline V gene. The CDR3 is made up of 13 amino acids. The germline V and J ends were trimmed by 6 bases and 0 bases, with 9 bases remaining between them. CDR3 sequence: CASSFRVSYEQYF. The CDR3 DNA is TGTGCCAGCAGCTTCAGGGTCTCCTACGAGCAGTACTTC.

The V call is TRBV5-1, the J call TRBJ2-7, with TRBD2 matching over 8 bases. The germline gives CDR1 SGHRS, CDR2 YFSETQ. The CDR3 loop spans 12 amino acids. Germline trimming cut 9 bases from V and 6 bases from J; bases unmatched to any gene: 8. CDR3: CATSPGLGEQYF. As DNA, the CDR3 is TGCGCCACCTCACCGGGACTAGGCGAGCAGTACTTC.

This sequence joins TRBV28 and TRBJ2-7; no firm D call. Germline V gene lookup returns CDR1 MDHEN and CDR2 SYDVKM. V gave up 1 base and J gave up 7 bases, with 8 bases separating them. This CDR3 is 12 amino acids long. This chain's CDR3 is CASSLFAREQYF. The CDR3 DNA sequence: TGTGCCAGCAGTTTATTTGCGCGTGAGCAGTACTTC.

The chain joins TRBV7-3 to TRBJ2-2, with D unclear. Trimming removed 0 bases from V and 2 bases from J, with 10 bases in between. From germline, CDR1 is SGHTA and CDR2 FQGTGA. The CDR3 runs to 16 residues. The CDR3 DNA reads TGTGCCAGCAGCTTAACGGGCTGGAGTAACACCGGGGAGCTGTTTTTT. Translating it yields CASSLTGWSNTGELFF.

The chain combines TRBV5-1 with TRBJ1-3; no clear D gene. Germline V gene lookup returns CDR1 SGHRS and CDR2 YFSETQ. CDR3 length: 14 amino acids. Trimming cost V 4 bases and J 0 bases, with 8 bases left between them. CDR3 bases: TGCGCCAGCAGCCATGACAACTCTGGAAACACCATATATTTT. Its protein product is CASSHDNSGNTIYF. Based on the CDR3 plus reference TRBV5-1 and TRBJ1-3, the full variable domain is KAGVTQTPRYLIKTRGQQVTLSCSPISGHRSVSWYQQTPGQGLQFLFEYFSETQRNKGNFPGRFSGRQFSNSRSEMNVSTLELGDSALYLCASSHDNSGNTIYFGEGSWLTVV.

The chain carries TRBV6-5 and TRBJ1-5, with 7 bases aligning to TRBD1. V lost 6 bases and J lost 1; bases outside the gene matches: 6. The CDR3 is made up of 15 amino acids. Per germline, CDR1 MNHEY and CDR2 SVGAGI. The CDR3 protein is CASRRQGRSNQPQHF. In DNA form, the CDR3 reads TGTGCCAGCAGGCGACAGGGTCGGAGCAATCAGCCCCAGCATTTT.

This clone was observed a few times. The chain joins TRBV7-9 to TRBJ2-5; 9 bases agree with TRBD1. This CDR3 has 13 amino acids. The V gene's germline CDR1 is SEHNR and CDR2 FQNEAQ (reference sequence). Trimming removed 5 bases from V and 7 bases from J; junction bases left unmatched: 5. CDR3 DNA sequence: TGTGCCAGCAGCCTTACAGGGGGCTGGACCCAGTACTTC. Its protein product is CASSLTGGWTQYF.

The V call is TRBV30, the J call TRBJ1-4; 9 nucleotides line up with TRBD1. V lost 6 bases to trimming and J lost 5 bases; unmatched junction nucleotides: 4. Germline-derived CDR1 and CDR2 are GTSNPN and SVGIG (reference sequence). This CDR3 region has 13 residues. For the CDR3, the DNA is TGTGCCTGCTGCGGGACAGGGAATGAAAAACTGTTTTTT. Protein product: CACCGTGNEKLFF.

The J gene is TRBJ2-1, the V gene TRBV15; 10 bases are shared with TRBD2. Germline values: CDR1 LNHNV, CDR2 YYDKDF (reference sequence). The CDR3 runs to 15 residues. V lost 2 bases, J lost 7 bases, and 5 bases stayed unmatched. The CDR3: CATSRTLAGVNEQFF. CDR3 nucleotide sequence: TGTGCCACCAGCAGAACTCTAGCGGGAGTTAATGAGCAGTTCTTC.

V and J are TRBV29-1 and TRBJ2-7; D unclear. This CDR3 has 11 residues. Per the germline V gene, CDR1 is SQVTM and CDR2 is ANQGSEA. Trimming pared 3 bases from V and 0 bases from J, leaving 3 bases between. DNA of the CDR3: TGCAGCGTTGAGGTCTCCTACGAGCAGTACTTC. Translated, it gives CSVEVSYEQYF.

The genes are TRBV7-9 and TRBJ2-1, with 9 bases fitting TRBD1. The germline V gene has CDR1 SEHNR and CDR2 FQNEAQ (reference sequence). Unmatched junction bases numbered 11, after V lost 1 base and J lost 4 bases. The CDR3 contains 18 residues. The DNA for the CDR3 is TGTGCCAGCAGCTTAGTCGGCTACAGGGGGCTTCGGTACAATGAGCAGTTCTTC. It codes for CASSLVGYRGLRYNEQFF.

This clone was detected once. The V call is TRBV30, the J call TRBJ1-5; D perhaps matches TRBD1 (5 bases). Germline CDR1 is GTSNPN and CDR2 is SVGIG (reference sequence). This CDR3 has 13 residues. The germline V and J ends were trimmed by 0 bases and 3 bases, with 6 bases remaining between them. The CDR3 DNA sequence: TGTGCCTGGAGTGTACAGGACAATCAGCCCCAGCATTTT. It encodes CAWSVQDNQPQHF.

This chain's CDR3 is CASSPRQGTTYEQYF. The CDR3 nucleotides read TGTGCCAGTAGTCCGCGACAGGGGACAACCTACGAGCAGTACTTC. This chain uses TRBV19 with TRBJ2-7, with TRBD1 matching over 8 bases. In germline, CDR1 is LNHDA, CDR2 SQIVND (reference sequence). With 5 bases clipped from V and 2 bases from J, the junction kept 8 bases outside the gene matches. The CDR3 consists of 15 residues.

This chain connects TRBV27 to TRBJ2-3, with a possible D match to TRBD1 (5 bases). This CDR3 is 15 amino acids long. V was clipped by 8 bases and J by 0 bases, with 15 bases between them. Per germline, CDR1 MNHEY and CDR2 SMNVEV (reference sequence). The CDR3 is CASRDRASSTDTQYF. In DNA form, the CDR3 reads TGTGCCAGCCGAGACAGAGCCTCTAGCACAGATACGCAGTATTTT.

The CDR3 protein is CASSTSRFTDTQYF. In DNA form, the CDR3 reads TGTGCCAGCAGCACTTCAAGGTTCACAGATACGCAGTATTTT. V is TRBV7-9 and J is TRBJ2-3; D is undetermined. The CDR3 length is 14 residues. The V and J ends lost 5 bases and 2 bases respectively, with 11 bases between them. The V gene's germline CDR1 is SEHNR and CDR2 FQNEAQ (reference sequence).

The chain employs TRBV2 and TRBJ2-1, with TRBD2 as a possible D gene (5 bases). V lost 7 bases to trimming and J lost 8 bases, with 9 bases between them. The CDR3 spans 11 residues. Germline CDR1 reads SNHLY; CDR2 reads FYNNEI. For the CDR3, the DNA is TGTGCCAGCACGGGGTACCATGAGCAGTTCTTC. Translation: CASTGYHEQFF.

V gene TRBV29-1 combines with J gene TRBJ2-1; D not resolved. This CDR3 has 16 residues. Trimming removed 1 base from V and 7 bases from J, with 20 bases in between. Germline CDR1 and CDR2: SQVTM and ANQGSEA. The CDR3 spells CSVEALLTRSSNEQFF. The CDR3 coding sequence is TGCAGCGTTGAAGCCCTCCTTACCAGGTCCTCTAATGAGCAGTTCTTC.